Listed here is a single T cell receptor beta chain. Its antigen is as yet unknown. This entry is derived from a study of post-analysis software for immune sequencing data. The V and J ends lost 0 bases and 6 bases respectively, with 13 bases between them. The CDR3 contains 15 residues. Per germline, CDR1 MGHRA and CDR2 YSYEKL. Study-wide findings and caveats: Normalized Chao1 diversity in multiple sclerosis patients fell significantly below that of controls. With TRBV5-6, TRBV5-1 and TRBV20-1 included, about five TRBV segments were more frequent in patients than in controls.

Every TCR beta cDNA library bore unique molecular identifiers. Input populations of roughly 0.9 to 10 million T cells gave rise to some 500,000 cDNA molecules. TCRdb fed the PCR reads into MiXCR, producing one record per CDR3 protein. The sample has about 770,000 distinct CDR3 sequences, 46% seen once; the top ten hold 4.9%. The sample taken for sequencing was blood. This chain joins TRBV4-1 and TRBJ2-3; a weak D match, TRBD2 (5 bases). The receptor was isolated from a girl aged 5-17 years with multiple sclerosis. This CDR3 reads CASSQEPLVSDTQYF. CDR3 coding DNA: TGCGCCAGCAGCCAAGAACCACTAGTGTCTGATACGCAGTATTTT.